This T cell receptor (beta chain) was sequenced for a study of blood T cell repertoires in COVID-19. Across the study: Some COVID-19 samples were acute and others convalescent; all came from the United States, Italy and Spain.

This CDR3 is built from 16 residues. V lost 4 bases and J lost 0, with 15 bases in between. Germline CDR1 reads LGHNA; CDR2 reads YNFKEQ. Patients at the Seattle site were enrolled during active infection and followed longitudinally. The protocol was immunoSEQ multiplex PCR, while the TCRdb copy is restricted to in-frame clones and leaves out a portion. Of roughly 410,000 clones in the sample, about 87% were seen once. This receptor was identified in a woman aged 55-70 years with COVID-19, enrolled during active disease. J is TRBJ1-2 and V is TRBV4-2; no definite D call. The material sequenced was peripheral blood. In DNA, the CDR3 is TGTGCCAGCAGCCTGTTACCGACAACTGCTAACTATGGCTACACCTTC. This encodes CASSLLPTTANYGYTF.